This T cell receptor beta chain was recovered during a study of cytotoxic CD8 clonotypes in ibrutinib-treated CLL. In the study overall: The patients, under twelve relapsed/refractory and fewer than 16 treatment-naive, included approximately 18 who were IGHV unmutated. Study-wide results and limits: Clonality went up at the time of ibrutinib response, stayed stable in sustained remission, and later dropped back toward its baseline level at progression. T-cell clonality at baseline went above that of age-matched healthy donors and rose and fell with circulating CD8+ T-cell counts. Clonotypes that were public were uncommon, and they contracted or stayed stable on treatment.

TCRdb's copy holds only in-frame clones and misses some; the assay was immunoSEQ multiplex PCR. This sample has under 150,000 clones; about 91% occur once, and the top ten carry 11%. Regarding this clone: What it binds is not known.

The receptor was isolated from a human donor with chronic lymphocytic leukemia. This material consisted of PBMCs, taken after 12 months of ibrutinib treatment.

Here the CDR3 reads CASSYRGDGRDTQYF. The CDR3 DNA follows: TGTGCCAGCAGCTACCGGGGGGACGGACGAGATACGCAGTATTTT. The chain recombines TRBV28 with TRBJ2-3; TRBD2 agrees at 7 bases. With 6 bases clipped from V and 5 bases from J, the junction kept 11 bases outside the gene matches. The CDR3 is 15 residues long. Germline-derived CDR1 and CDR2 are MDHEN and SYDVKM.